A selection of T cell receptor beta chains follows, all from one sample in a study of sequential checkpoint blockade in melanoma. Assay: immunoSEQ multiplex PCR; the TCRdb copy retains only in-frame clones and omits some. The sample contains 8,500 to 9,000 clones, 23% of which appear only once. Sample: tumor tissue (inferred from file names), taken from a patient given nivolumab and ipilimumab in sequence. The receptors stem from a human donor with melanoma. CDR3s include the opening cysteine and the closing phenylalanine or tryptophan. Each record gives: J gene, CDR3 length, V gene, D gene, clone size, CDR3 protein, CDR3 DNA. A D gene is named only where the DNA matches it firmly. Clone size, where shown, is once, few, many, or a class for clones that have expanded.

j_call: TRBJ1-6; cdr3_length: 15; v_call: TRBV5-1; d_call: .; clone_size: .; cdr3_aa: CASRGMSSYNSPLHF; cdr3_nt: TGCGCCAGCAGGGGGATGAGCTCCTATAATTCACCCCTCCACTTT
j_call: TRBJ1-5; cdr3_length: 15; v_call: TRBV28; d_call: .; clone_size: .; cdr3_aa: CASSFEDLSNQPQHF; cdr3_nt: TGTGCCAGCAGCTTTGAGGACCTGAGCAATCAGCCCCAGCATTTT
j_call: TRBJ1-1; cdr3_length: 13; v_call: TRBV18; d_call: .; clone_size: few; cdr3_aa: CASSPNLRTEAFF; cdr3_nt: TGTGCCAGCTCACCAAATTTAAGGACTGAAGCTTTCTTT
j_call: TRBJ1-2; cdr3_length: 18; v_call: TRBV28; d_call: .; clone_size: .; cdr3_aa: CASTPRGQIDLYAYGYTF; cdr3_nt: TGTGCCAGCACCCCCAGAGGTCAAATAGACCTTTATGCCTATGGCTACACCTTC
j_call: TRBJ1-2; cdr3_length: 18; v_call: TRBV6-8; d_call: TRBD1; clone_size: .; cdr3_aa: CASSVEPGQGGGYYGYTF; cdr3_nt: TGTGCCAGCAGTGTAGAACCGGGACAGGGCGGAGGATATTATGGCTACACCTTC
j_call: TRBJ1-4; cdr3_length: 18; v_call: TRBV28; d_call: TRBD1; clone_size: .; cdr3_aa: CASSSEQGLHTTNEKLFF; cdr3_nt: TGTGCCAGCAGTTCAGAACAGGGGTTACACACAACTAATGAAAAACTGTTTTTT
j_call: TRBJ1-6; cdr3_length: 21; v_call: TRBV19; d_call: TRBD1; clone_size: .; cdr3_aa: CASSTKLGTGGPYIYNSPLHF; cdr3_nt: TGTGCCAGTAGTACCAAACTCGGGACAGGGGGCCCGTACATCTATAATTCACCCCTCCACTTT
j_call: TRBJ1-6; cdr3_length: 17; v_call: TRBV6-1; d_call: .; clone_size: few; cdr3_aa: CASSEALPSRVNSPLHF; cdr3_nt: TGTGCCAGCAGTGAAGCACTCCCCAGCCGGGTCAATTCACCCCTCCACTTT
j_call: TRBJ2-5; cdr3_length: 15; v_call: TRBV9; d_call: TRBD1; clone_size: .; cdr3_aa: CASTAGQAFQETQYF; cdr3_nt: TGTGCCAGCACTGCGGGACAGGCTTTCCAAGAGACCCAGTACTTC
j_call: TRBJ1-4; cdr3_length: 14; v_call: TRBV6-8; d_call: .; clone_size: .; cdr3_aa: CASSYGRVGEKLFF; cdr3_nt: TGTGCCAGCAGTTACGGGAGGGTGGGGGAAAAACTGTTTTTT
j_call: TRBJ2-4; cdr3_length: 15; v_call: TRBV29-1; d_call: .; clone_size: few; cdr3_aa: CSVEDPTLAKNIQYF; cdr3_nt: TGCAGCGTTGAAGACCCCACTCTAGCCAAAAACATTCAGTACTTC
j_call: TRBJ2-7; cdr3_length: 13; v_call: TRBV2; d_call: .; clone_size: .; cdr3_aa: CASTVRVTNEQYF; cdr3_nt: TGTGCCAGCACGGTCCGAGTTACCAACGAGCAGTACTTC
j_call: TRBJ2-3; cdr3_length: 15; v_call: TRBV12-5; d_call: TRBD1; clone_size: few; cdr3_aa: CASSTFDRVGRTQYF; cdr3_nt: TGTGCCAGCTCGACCTTCGACAGGGTTGGGCGTACGCAGTATTTT
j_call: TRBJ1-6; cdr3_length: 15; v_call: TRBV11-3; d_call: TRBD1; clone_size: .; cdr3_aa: CASRPDRAGGSPLHF; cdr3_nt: TGTGCCAGCAGACCTGACAGGGCGGGAGGGTCACCCCTCCACTTT
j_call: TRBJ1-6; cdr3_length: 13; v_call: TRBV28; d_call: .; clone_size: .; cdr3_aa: CATLDSSGSPLHF; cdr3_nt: TGTGCCACCTTGGACAGTTCAGGGTCACCCCTCCACTTT
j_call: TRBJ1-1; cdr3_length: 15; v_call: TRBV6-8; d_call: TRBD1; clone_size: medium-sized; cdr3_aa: CASSSLGQGGTEAFF; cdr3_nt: TGTGCCAGCAGTTCGCTGGGACAGGGGGGCACTGAAGCTTTCTTT
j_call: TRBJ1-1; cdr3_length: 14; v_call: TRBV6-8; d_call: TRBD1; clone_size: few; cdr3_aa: CASNTTGQRAEAFF; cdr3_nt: TGTGCCAGCAACACGACAGGGCAGAGGGCTGAAGCTTTCTTT
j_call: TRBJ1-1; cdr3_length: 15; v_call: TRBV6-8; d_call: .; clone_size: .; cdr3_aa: CASSYFDQMNTEAFF; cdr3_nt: TGTGCCAGCAGTTACTTTGACCAAATGAACACTGAAGCTTTCTTT
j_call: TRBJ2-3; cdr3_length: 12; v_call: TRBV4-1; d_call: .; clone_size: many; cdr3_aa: CASSLEGDTQYF; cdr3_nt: TGCGCCAGCAGCTTGGAGGGAGATACGCAGTATTTT
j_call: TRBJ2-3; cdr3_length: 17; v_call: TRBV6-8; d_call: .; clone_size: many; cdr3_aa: CASSFPLGGQSTDTQYF; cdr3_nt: TGTGCCAGCAGTTTCCCACTGGGCGGGCAAAGCACAGATACGCAGTATTTT
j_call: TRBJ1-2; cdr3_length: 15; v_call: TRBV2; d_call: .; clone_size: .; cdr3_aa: CASSDYPPGLSSYTF; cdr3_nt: TGTGCCAGCAGTGATTATCCGCCAGGACTCTCCAGTTACACCTTC
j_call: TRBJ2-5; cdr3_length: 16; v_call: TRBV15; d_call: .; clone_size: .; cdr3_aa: CATSRWGTEGGGTQYF; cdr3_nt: TGTGCCACCAGCAGGTGGGGGACAGAAGGGGGGGGGACCCAGTACTTC
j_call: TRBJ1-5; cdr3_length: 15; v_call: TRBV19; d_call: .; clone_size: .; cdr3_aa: CASSMVARPNQPQHF; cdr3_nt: TGTGCCAGTAGTATGGTGGCCAGGCCCAATCAGCCCCAGCATTTT
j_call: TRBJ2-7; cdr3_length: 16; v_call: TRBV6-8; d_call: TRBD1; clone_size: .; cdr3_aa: CASSYQGQGAVYEQYF; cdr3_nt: TGTGCCAGCAGTTACCAAGGACAGGGGGCGGTATACGAGCAGTACTTC
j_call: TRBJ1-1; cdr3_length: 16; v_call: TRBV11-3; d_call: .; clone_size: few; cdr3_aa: CASSSRGWGRNTEAFF; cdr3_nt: TGTGCCAGCAGCTCGCGAGGGTGGGGGCGCAACACTGAAGCTTTCTTT
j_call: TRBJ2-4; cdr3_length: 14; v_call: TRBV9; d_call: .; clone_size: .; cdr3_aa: CASSSRDATNIQYF; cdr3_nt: TGTGCCAGCAGCTCCCGGGACGCCACAAACATTCAGTACTTC
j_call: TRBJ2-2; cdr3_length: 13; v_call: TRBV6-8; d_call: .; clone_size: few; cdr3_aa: CASSETRAGELFF; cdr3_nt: TGTGCCAGCAGTGAGACTAGGGCCGGGGAGCTGTTTTTT
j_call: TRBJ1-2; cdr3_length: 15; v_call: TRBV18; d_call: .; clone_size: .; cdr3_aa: CASSPNAAPVYGYTF; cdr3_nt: TGTGCCAGCTCACCAAACGCTGCCCCCGTCTATGGCTACACCTTC
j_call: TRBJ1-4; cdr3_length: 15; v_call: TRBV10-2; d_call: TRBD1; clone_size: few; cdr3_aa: CASSKTQGANEKLFF; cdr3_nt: TGCGCCAGCAGTAAAACCCAGGGGGCTAACGAAAAACTGTTTTTT
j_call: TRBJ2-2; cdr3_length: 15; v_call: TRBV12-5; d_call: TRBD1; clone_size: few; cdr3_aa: CASTPQGFNTGELFF; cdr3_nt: TGTGCCAGCACCCCACAGGGGTTCAACACCGGGGAGCTGTTTTTT
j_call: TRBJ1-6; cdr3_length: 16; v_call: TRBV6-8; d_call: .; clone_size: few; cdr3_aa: CASSYKVRLFNSPLHF; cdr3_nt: TGTGCCAGCAGTTACAAGGTGCGGCTGTTTAATTCACCCCTCCACTTT
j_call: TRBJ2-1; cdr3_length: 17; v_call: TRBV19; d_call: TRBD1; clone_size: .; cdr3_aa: CASSPTAGQGPYNEQFF; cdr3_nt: TGTGCCAGTAGTCCTACCGCGGGACAGGGGCCCTACAATGAGCAGTTCTTC
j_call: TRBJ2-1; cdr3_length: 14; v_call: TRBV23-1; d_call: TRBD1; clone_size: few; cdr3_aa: CASSPWTGGNEQFF; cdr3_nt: TGCGCCAGCAGCCCGTGGACAGGGGGCAATGAGCAGTTCTTC
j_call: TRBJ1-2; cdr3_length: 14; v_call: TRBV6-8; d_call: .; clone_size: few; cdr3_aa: CASSDFAGTSGYTF; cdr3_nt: TGTGCCAGCAGTGACTTCGCGGGTACCAGCGGCTACACCTTC
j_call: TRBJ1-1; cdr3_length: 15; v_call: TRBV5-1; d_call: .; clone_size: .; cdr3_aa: CASSLGGARNTEAFF; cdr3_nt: TGCGCCAGCAGCTTGGGGGGGGCACGGAACACTGAAGCTTTCTTT
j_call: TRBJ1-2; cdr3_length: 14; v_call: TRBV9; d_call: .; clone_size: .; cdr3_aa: CASRPTARAYGYTF; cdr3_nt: TGTGCCAGCAGACCGACTGCGAGGGCCTATGGCTACACCTTC
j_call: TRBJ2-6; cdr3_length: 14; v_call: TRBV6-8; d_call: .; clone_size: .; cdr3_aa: CASSRGSGANVLTF; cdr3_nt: TGTGCCAGCAGTAGGGGCTCTGGGGCCAACGTCCTGACTTTC
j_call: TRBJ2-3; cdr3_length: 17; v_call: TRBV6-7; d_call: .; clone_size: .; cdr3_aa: CASSEYEGRVLGDTQYF; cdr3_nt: TGTGCCAGCAGTGAATATGAGGGGCGCGTTTTAGGAGATACGCAGTATTTT
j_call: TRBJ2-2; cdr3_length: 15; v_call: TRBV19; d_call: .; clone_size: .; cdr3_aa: CASKTGRTNTGELFF; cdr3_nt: TGTGCCAGTAAAACGGGGAGAACGAACACCGGGGAGCTGTTTTTT
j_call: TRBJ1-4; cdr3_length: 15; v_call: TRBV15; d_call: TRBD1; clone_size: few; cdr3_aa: CATSPRQGANEKLFF; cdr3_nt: TGTGCCACCAGCCCGCGACAGGGGGCGAACGAAAAACTGTTTTTT
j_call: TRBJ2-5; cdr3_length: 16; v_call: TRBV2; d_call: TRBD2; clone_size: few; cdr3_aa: CASEFLAGGQQETQYF; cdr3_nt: TGTGCCAGTGAATTCTTAGCGGGGGGGCAACAAGAGACCCAGTACTTC
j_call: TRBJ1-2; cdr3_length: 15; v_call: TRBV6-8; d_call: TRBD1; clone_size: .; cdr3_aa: CASSYGQGADYGYTF; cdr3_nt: TGTGCCAGCAGCTACGGACAGGGGGCCGACTATGGCTACACCTTC
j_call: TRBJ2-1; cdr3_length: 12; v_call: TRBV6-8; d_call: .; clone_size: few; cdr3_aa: CASSWKPGEQFF; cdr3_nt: TGTGCCAGCAGTTGGAAACCGGGTGAGCAGTTCTTC
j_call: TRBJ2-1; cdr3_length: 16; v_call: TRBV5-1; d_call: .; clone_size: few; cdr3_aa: CASSLIGTHVAGEQFF; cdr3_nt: TGCGCCAGCAGTTTAATCGGGACCCACGTTGCGGGTGAGCAGTTCTTC
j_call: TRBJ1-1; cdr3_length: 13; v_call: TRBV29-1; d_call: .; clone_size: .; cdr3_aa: CSLGGERYTEAFF; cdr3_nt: TGCAGCCTTGGAGGGGAAAGGTACACTGAAGCTTTCTTT
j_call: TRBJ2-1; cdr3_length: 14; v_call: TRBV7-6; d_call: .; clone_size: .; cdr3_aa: CASSLAFLGNEQFF; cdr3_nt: TGTGCCAGCAGCTTAGCGTTTTTGGGCAATGAGCAGTTCTTC
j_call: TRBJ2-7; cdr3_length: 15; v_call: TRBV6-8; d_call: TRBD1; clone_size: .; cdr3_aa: CASTAGGANSYEQYF; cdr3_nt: TGTGCCAGCACAGCAGGGGGCGCCAACTCCTACGAGCAGTACTTC
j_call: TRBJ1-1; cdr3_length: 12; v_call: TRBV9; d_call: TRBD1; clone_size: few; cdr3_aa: CASSGDRAEAFF; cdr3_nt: TGTGCCAGCAGTGGGGACAGGGCTGAAGCTTTCTTT
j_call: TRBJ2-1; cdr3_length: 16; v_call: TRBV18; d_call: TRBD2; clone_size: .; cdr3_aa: CASSQVEAGGPSEQFF; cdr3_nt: TGTGCCAGCTCACAAGTCGAGGCGGGGGGGCCGAGTGAGCAGTTCTTC
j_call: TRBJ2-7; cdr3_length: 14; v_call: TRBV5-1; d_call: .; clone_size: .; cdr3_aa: CASSWGFPSYEQYF; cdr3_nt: TGCGCCAGCAGCTGGGGTTTTCCCTCCTACGAGCAGTACTTC
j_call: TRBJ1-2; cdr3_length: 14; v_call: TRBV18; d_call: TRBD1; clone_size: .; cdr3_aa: CASSPRNTGGQLSF; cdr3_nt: TGTGCCAGCTCACCACGTAACACAGGGGGTCAACTTTCCTTC
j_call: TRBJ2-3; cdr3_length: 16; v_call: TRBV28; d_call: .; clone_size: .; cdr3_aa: CASSLTTGGGTDTQYF; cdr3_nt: TGTGCCAGCAGTTTGACGACCGGGGGCGGCACAGATACGCAGTATTTT
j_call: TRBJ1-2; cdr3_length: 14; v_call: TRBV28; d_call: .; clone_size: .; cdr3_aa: CASSFHGDLHGYTF; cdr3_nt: TGTGCCAGCAGTTTCCATGGGGACTTGCATGGCTACACCTTC
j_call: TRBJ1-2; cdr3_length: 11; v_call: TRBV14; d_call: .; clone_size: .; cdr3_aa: CASSLGPPYTF; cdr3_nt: TGTGCCAGCAGCCTCGGACCTCCCTACACCTTC
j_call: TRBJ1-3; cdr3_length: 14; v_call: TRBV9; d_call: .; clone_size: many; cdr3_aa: CASSPEFSGNTIYF; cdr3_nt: TGTGCCAGCAGCCCCGAATTCTCTGGAAACACCATATATTTT
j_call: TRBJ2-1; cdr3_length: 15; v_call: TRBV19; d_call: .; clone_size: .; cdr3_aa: CASSLRGGAYNEQFF; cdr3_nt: TGTGCCAGTAGTCTCCGAGGGGGGGCCTACAATGAGCAGTTCTTC
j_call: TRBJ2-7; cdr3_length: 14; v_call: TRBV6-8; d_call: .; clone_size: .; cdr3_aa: CASSMPGDSYEQYF; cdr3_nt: TGTGCCAGCAGTATGCCCGGGGACTCCTACGAGCAGTACTTC
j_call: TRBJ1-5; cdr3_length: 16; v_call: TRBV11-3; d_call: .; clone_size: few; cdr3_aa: CASSLEGTYSNQPQHF; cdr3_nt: TGTGCCAGCAGCTTAGAGGGGACGTATAGCAATCAGCCCCAGCATTTT
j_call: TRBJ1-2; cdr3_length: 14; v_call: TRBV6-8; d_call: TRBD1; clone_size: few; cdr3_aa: CASRYRDRGLGYTF; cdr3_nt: TGTGCCAGCAGATACCGGGACAGGGGGCTTGGCTACACCTTC